What follows are 27 T cell receptor beta chains derived from one specimen sequenced in a study of glioma-infiltrating T cells after dendritic cell vaccination (dated by TCRdb to the mid-2010s). This sample's time point label indicates: after dendritic cell vaccination, including at tumor progression/relapse. Library prep was done by the immunoSEQ multiplex PCR assay. TCRdb took over this immuneACCESS table, retaining in-frame rearrangements with V and J assigned. Such tables are incomplete; in checked studies, under half of the missing clones stem from an unresolved V gene, and the remainder is unexplained. Recorded for this sample are about 76,000 clones; around nine tenths of them occurred a single time. Clones ranked in the top ten supply 2% to 2.5% of the sample. The sequenced sample was blood, obtained after dendritic cell vaccination. These TCRs come from a human donor with glioblastoma.

This clone was seen a single time. The chain carries TRBV4-1 and TRBJ1-2, with D maybe TRBD1 (5 bases). Trimming took off 3 bases at V and 5 bases at J, with 16 bases between the two ends. Germline V gene data show CDR1 as MGHRA and CDR2 as YSYEKL. CDR3 length: 15 amino acids. Here the CDR3 DNA reads TGCGCCAGCAGCCATGCTATAAAGGCAGGGTATGGCTACACCTTC. As protein: CASSHAIKAGYGYTF.

The V call is TRBV18, the J call TRBJ2-5; possible D gene TRBD2, 6 bases. The length of the CDR3 is 13 residues. Trimming removed 3 bases from V and 2 bases from J, with 7 bases in between. Per the germline V gene, CDR1 is KGHSH and CDR2 is LQKENI. DNA for the CDR3: TGTGCCAGCTCACCCGGGAGACAAGAGACCCAGTACTTC. Translating gives CASSPGRQETQYF.

The chain links TRBV2 to TRBJ1-5; 9 bases line up with TRBD1. The CDR3 is made up of 14 amino acids. CDR1 and CDR2 (germline): SNHLY, FYNNEI. V was pared by 9 bases and J by 2 bases, with 5 bases of the junction left unmatched. DNA for the CDR3: TGTGCCAGTTGTAGACAGGGGGGCAATCAGCCCCAGCATTTT. Residues: CASCRQGGNQPQHF.

V usage is TRBV4-2 and J usage is TRBJ2-1, with TRBD2 matching over 9 bases. Germline V gene lookup returns CDR1 LGHNA and CDR2 YNFKEQ. The J segment lost 5 bases and the V segment lost 3 bases, leaving 8 bases of the junction unmatched. The CDR3 runs to 16 residues. The CDR3 region has the DNA TGTGCCAGCAGCCAGAGGACTAGCGAAATACACAATGAGCAGTTCTTC. Its translation is CASSQRTSEIHNEQFF.

The chain combines TRBV25-1 with TRBJ2-2; 9 bases are shared with TRBD2. Trimming cost V 3 bases and J 4 bases; bases outside gene matches: 6. Germline CDR1 and CDR2: MGHDK and SYGVNS. The CDR3 runs 16 residues. This chain's CDR3 is CASSDSPAGGTGELFF. CDR3 coding DNA: TGTGCCAGCAGTGATTCACCAGCGGGAGGCACCGGGGAGCTGTTTTTT.

V and J are TRBV4-3 and TRBJ2-1, with TRBD1 matching 9 bases. The CDR3 has 15 amino acids. The V gene end was trimmed by 5 bases and the J gene end by 5 bases; junction bases not matched to a gene: 7. Looked up from germline, CDR1 is LGHNA and CDR2 is YSLEER. The CDR3 here is CASSVRDRDNNEQFF. Written as DNA, the CDR3 is TGCGCCAGCAGCGTCCGGGACAGGGATAACAATGAGCAGTTCTTC.

This clone was picked up a small number of times. The V call is TRBV2, the J call TRBJ2-5; 10 bases fit TRBD2. The CDR3 is 13 amino acids. Per the germline V gene, CDR1 is SNHLY and CDR2 is FYNNEI. V was pared by 11 bases and J by 5 bases, with 8 bases of the junction left unmatched. The CDR3 coding sequence is TGTGCCGCAAGCGGGGGGGCCGGGGAGACCCAGTACTTC. As protein: CAASGGAGETQYF.

J is TRBJ2-7 and V is TRBV18; TRBD1 might be the D (6 bases). The CDR3 spans 12 residues. V shed 2 bases and J shed 4 bases, with 6 bases lying between them. The germline CDR1 and CDR2 sequences are KGHSH and LQKENI. This CDR3 reads CASSPDRYEQYF. CDR3 DNA: TGTGCCAGCTCACCAGACAGGTACGAGCAGTACTTC.

The rearrangement uses TRBV10-1 and TRBJ1-5; the D gene is possibly TRBD1 (5 bases). The V gene lost 2 bases and the J gene lost 2 bases, with 16 bases spanning the gap. This CDR3 has 17 residues. Per germline, CDR1 WNHNN and CDR2 SYGVQD (reference sequence). The CDR3 protein is CASSEDRVGGRNQPQHF. The CDR3, as DNA: TGCGCCAGCAGTGAGGACAGAGTCGGAGGGCGCAATCAGCCCCAGCATTTT.

This clone has just one count. J is TRBJ2-4 and V is TRBV9, with 7 bases matching TRBD2. CDR3 size: 19 residues. V was clipped by 1 base and J by 0 bases; unmatched bases: 13. Germline CDR1 and CDR2: SGDLS and YYNGEE. The CDR3 DNA is TGTGCCAGCAGCGTACAACCCGATGGGACTAAGGGAGCCAAAAACATTCAGTACTTC. Amino acid sequence: CASSVQPDGTKGAKNIQYF.

This clone was seen more than once but under ten times. This rearrangement joins TRBV7-9 to TRBJ2-7, with a tentative D call TRBD1 (6 bases). Trimming left V 5 bases short and J 1 base short, with 15 bases between. Germline CDR1 and CDR2: SEHNR and FQNEAQ (reference sequence). This CDR3 is 15 amino acids long. CDR3 DNA sequence: TGTGCCAGCAGCCCCACGGGACACCGGTCCTACGAGCAGTACTTC. Encoded protein: CASSPTGHRSYEQYF.

V usage is TRBV11-3 and J usage is TRBJ1-1, with TRBD1 matching 8 bases. With V trimmed by 6 bases and J by 0 bases, 9 bases remained unmatched. The germline CDR1 and CDR2 sequences are SGHNT and YENEEA. This CDR3 contains 16 residues. CDR3 amino acids: CASRPGQGDMNTEAFF. CDR3 DNA sequence: TGTGCCAGCAGGCCCGGACAGGGTGACATGAACACTGAAGCTTTCTTT.

This clone turned up a few times. The V call is TRBV19, the J call TRBJ1-1; no clear D. Trimming removed 1 base at V and 3 bases at J, with 6 bases between. The CDR3 extends over 13 amino acids. Germline V CDR1 and CDR2: LNHDA, SQIVND (reference sequence). The CDR3 is CASSIVRDTEAFF. CDR3 nucleotide sequence: TGTGCCAGTAGTATAGTCCGGGACACTGAAGCTTTCTTT.

The J gene is TRBJ2-2, the V gene TRBV28, with TRBD2 matching over 9 bases. Trimming at V came to 7 bases and at J to 1 base, leaving 4 bases not matched to a gene. CDR1 is MDHEN and CDR2 is SYDVKM in the germline V gene. The CDR3 consists of 15 residues. CDR3 residues: CASNRLAENTGELFF. The CDR3 DNA reads as TGTGCCAGCAACCGACTAGCGGAGAACACCGGGGAGCTGTTTTTT.

The chain carries TRBV5-1 and TRBJ2-1, with 7 bases matching TRBD2. This CDR3 spans 12 amino acids. V was pared by 1 base and J by 10 bases, with 2 bases of the junction left unmatched. CDR1 is SGHRS and CDR2 is YFSETQ in the germline V gene. As DNA, the CDR3 is TGCGCCAGCAGCTTGTTGGGGGGGGAGCAGTTCTTC. This gives the protein CASSLLGGEQFF.

This rearrangement joins TRBV7-2 to TRBJ2-2; 10 positions agree with TRBD1. Per germline, CDR1 SGHTA and CDR2 FQGNSA. The CDR3 has 15 residues. Trimming took 6 bases from V and 9 from J; bases not matched to a gene: 10. This CDR3 reads CASSTGTGAMRELFF. CDR3 bases: TGTGCCAGCAGTACCGGGACAGGGGCCATGAGGGAGCTGTTTTTT. The variable domain in full, with the rest retrieved from reference TRBV7-2 and TRBJ2-2, is GAGVSQSPSNKVTEKGKDVELRCDPISGHTALYWYRQSLGQGLEFLIYFQGNSAPDKSGLPSDRFSAERTGGSVSTLTIQRTQQEDSAVYLCASSTGTGAMRELFFGEGSRLTVL.

The J gene is TRBJ2-3, the V gene TRBV7-2; 9 bases fit TRBD2. The germline V gene has CDR1 SGHTA and CDR2 FQGNSA. The CDR3 consists of 18 residues. J gave up 6 bases and V 0 bases, and 13 bases lay outside the gene matches. The CDR3 here is CASSLAAVAGGFVDTQYF. For the CDR3, the DNA is TGTGCCAGCAGCTTAGCCGCTGTTGCGGGGGGGTTCGTTGATACGCAGTATTTT.

V and J are TRBV4-1 and TRBJ1-3; the D is unclear. V dropped 6 bases and J dropped 4 bases, with 19 bases sitting between them. The CDR3 is 16 residues long. The germline gives CDR1 MGHRA, CDR2 YSYEKL. The CDR3 nucleotides are TGCGCCAGCAGTCGGAGCTTAGCTACGCCGGGAAACACCATATATTTT. Protein sequence: CASSRSLATPGNTIYF.

The chain joins TRBV10-3 to TRBJ1-5; possible D gene TRBD1, 5 bases. V was clipped by 10 bases and J by 2 bases, with 21 bases between them. This CDR3 is 16 amino acids long. Germline CDR1 is ENHRY and CDR2 is SYGVKD. The CDR3 DNA is TGTGCCACGTCCTCGGGGGGGGATAATGGCAATCAGCCCCAGCATTTT. This sequence encodes CATSSGGDNGNQPQHF.

The chain recombines TRBV7-9 with TRBJ2-7; D possibly corresponds to TRBD2 (5 bases). The germline gives CDR1 SEHNR, CDR2 FQNEAQ (reference sequence). The CDR3 totals 12 residues. Trimming stripped 5 bases from V and 6 bases from J, with 11 bases between. The chain's CDR3 is CASSLGLIEQYF. The CDR3 nucleotides are TGTGCCAGCAGCCTTGGACTGATCGAGCAGTACTTC.

The V call is TRBV4-1, the J call TRBJ1-2, with a weak D call TRBD1 (6 bases). V dropped 4 bases and J dropped 5 bases, with 14 bases sitting between them. The germline CDR1 and CDR2 sequences are MGHRA and YSYEKL. This CDR3 region has 14 residues. The CDR3 nucleotides read TGCGCCAGCAGCCCCGTGAGGGGGGGGTATGGCTACACCTTC. It translates to CASSPVRGGYGYTF.

The J gene is TRBJ2-2, the V gene TRBV7-3; 8 nucleotides match TRBD2. V was pared by 8 bases and J by 0 bases, with 8 bases of the junction left unmatched. Germline V lookup: CDR1 SGHTA, CDR2 FQGTGA. The CDR3 length is 16 residues. The CDR3 reads CASREGRAANTGELFF. CDR3 DNA sequence: TGTGCCAGCCGGGAGGGAAGGGCCGCGAACACCGGGGAGCTGTTTTTT.

The J gene is TRBJ1-5, the V gene TRBV4-2, with 7 bases aligning to TRBD1. With 6 bases clipped from V and 7 bases from J, the junction kept 9 bases outside the gene matches. Germline CDR1 LGHNA, CDR2 YNFKEQ. The CDR3 runs to 14 residues. The CDR3: CASRLTGFEQPQHF. Here the CDR3 DNA reads TGTGCCAGCAGACTGACAGGGTTCGAACAGCCCCAGCATTTT.

The chain uses TRBV5-1 and TRBJ1-1; 8 bases agree with TRBD1. V lost 0 bases to trimming and J lost 11 bases; unmatched junction nucleotides: 6. The germline gives CDR1 SGHRS, CDR2 YFSETQ. The CDR3 runs to 13 residues. CDR3: CASSLDRGIGAFF. DNA of the CDR3: TGCGCCAGCAGCTTGGACAGGGGGATTGGGGCTTTCTTT.

This sequence joins TRBV19 and TRBJ2-7; TRBD2 agrees at 9 bases. The junction had 5 bases not matched to a gene; V was cut back by 0 bases and J by 2 bases. The CDR3 spans 16 residues. Germline-derived CDR1 and CDR2 are LNHDA and SQIVND (reference sequence). The CDR3 nucleotides are TGTGCCAGTAGTATAGACCCTGCGGGAGGGCCCTACGAGCAGTACTTC. Translation: CASSIDPAGGPYEQYF.

CDR3 in amino acids: CASSLGPGNSKNYGYTF. As DNA, the CDR3 is TGTGCCAGCAGCTTAGGTCCCGGGAACTCTAAGAACTATGGCTACACCTTC. The chain combines TRBV7-9 with TRBJ1-2, with no clear D. V lost 1 base to trimming and J lost 2 bases, with 17 bases between them. Germline lookup yields CDR1 SEHNR and CDR2 FQNEAQ (reference sequence). The CDR3 extends over 17 amino acids.

This rearrangement joins TRBV5-1 to TRBJ2-7; 9 nucleotides line up with TRBD1. V gave up 1 base and J gave up 6 bases; unmatched junction bases: 8. The germline CDR1 and CDR2 sequences are SGHRS and YFSETQ. CDR3 length: 15 amino acids. DNA of the CDR3: TGCGCCAGCAGCTTGTATGGGACAGGGATGGGCGAGCAGTACTTC. Translating gives CASSLYGTGMGEQYF.